This TCR beta chain originates from a study of spatial heterogeneity in lung cancer. This clonotype was recorded at least ten times. This sample's time point: sample taken at primary tumor resection. The donors, about 74 patients with untreated early-stage non-small cell lung cancer, provided the samples. TCRdb reanalysed the 5' RACE reads using MiXCR and keeps one entry per CDR3 protein. The repertoire holds roughly 80,000 distinct CDR3 sequences, with 7% to 9% as singletons. The TCR comes from a male donor with early-stage non-small cell lung cancer. The starting material was PBMCs, obtained at surgery.

This CDR3 is CASSLEPAGVIYEQYF. Here the CDR3 DNA reads TGCGCCAGCAGCTTGGAACCAGCGGGAGTGATCTACGAGCAGTACTTC. J is TRBJ2-7 and V is TRBV5-1; TRBD2 matches at 8 bases. Trimming removed 0 bases from V and 3 bases from J; junction bases left unmatched: 8. This CDR3 comprises 16 residues. Germline assignment: CDR1 SGHRS and CDR2 YFSETQ. The full variable domain, with the rest looked up from reference TRBV5-1 and TRBJ2-7, is KAGVTQTPRYLIKTRGQQVTLSCSPISGHRSVSWYQQTPGQGLQFLFEYFSETQRNKGNFPGRFSGRQFSNSRSEMNVSTLELGDSALYLCASSLEPAGVIYEQYFGPGTRLTVT.